This T cell receptor beta chain was sequenced during a study of blood T cell repertoires in COVID-19. Some clones are missing from TCRdb's copy, which holds only in-frame ones; the method was immunoSEQ multiplex PCR. The sample shows approximately 310,000 clones, around nine tenths of them seen only once. The germline CDR1 and CDR2 sequences are LNHDA and SQIVND (reference sequence). This CDR3 has 17 amino acids. Trimming stripped 9 bases from V and 0 bases from J, with 24 bases between. This receptor was identified in a man aged 55 to 70 who had recovered from COVID-19. Specimen: PBMCs or T cells enriched from blood (not recorded which). The genes are TRBV19 and TRBJ2-7; D ambiguous. The CDR3 bases are TGTGCCAGCGGGTCGAGAGCTCAGTCCCGAAGCTCCTACGAGCAGTACTTC. Its translation: CASGSRAQSRSSYEQYF.